A single sample is the source of the 30 T cell receptor beta chains below, sequenced in a study of blood T cell repertoires in COVID-19. Sequencing was performed with immunoSEQ multiplex PCR; in TCRdb, only in-frame clones are kept and a portion is missing. The table has around 260,000 clones, roughly nine tenths seen once. Sequencing was carried out using peripheral blood. The receptors come from a woman in her thirties or forties who had recovered from COVID-19.

This clone occurred once. V is TRBV18 and J is TRBJ2-4; 8 bases align to TRBD2. Trimming at V came to 1 base and at J to 1 base, leaving 3 bases not matched to a gene. There are 16 residues in the CDR3. Germline assignment: CDR1 KGHSH and CDR2 LQKENI. CDR3 DNA sequence: TGTGCCAGCTCACCACTAGCGGGAATGGCCAAAAACATTCAGTACTTC. It is translated as CASSPLAGMAKNIQYF.

This chain links TRBV10-2 with TRBJ2-6; D not resolved. Germline V lookup: CDR1 WSHSY, CDR2 SAAADI. V was shortened by 2 bases and J by 4 bases, with 3 bases between the two germline ends. The CDR3 has 13 amino acids. The CDR3 spells CASSEAGANVLTF. CDR3 sequence (DNA): TGCGCCAGCAGTGAGGCGGGGGCCAACGTCCTGACTTTC.

The V and J genes are TRBV7-8 and TRBJ2-2, with D uncertain. CDR1 and CDR2 from the germline V gene are SGHVS and FQNEAQ. V lost 5 bases and J 1 base, leaving 11 bases between the germline ends. The CDR3 runs to 15 residues. The CDR3 here is CASSTPAGNTGELFF. CDR3 bases: TGTGCCAGCAGCACCCCCGCAGGGAACACCGGGGAGCTGTTTTTT.

J is TRBJ1-6 and V is TRBV27, with no clear D. The ends were cut back, 3 bases at V and 0 bases at J, with 3 bases in the middle. The germline V gene encodes CDR1 MNHEY and CDR2 SMNVEV (reference sequence). CDR3 length equals 14 residues. CDR3 sequence (DNA): TGTGCCAGCAGTTTTCGCTCCTATAATTCACCCCTCCACTTT. Residues: CASSFRSYNSPLHF.

The chain carries TRBV7-9 and TRBJ1-2; maybe TRBD1 (6 bases). With 4 bases removed from V and 10 bases from J, the gap between germline ends came to 13 bases. Germline V gene data show CDR1 as SEHNR and CDR2 as FQNEAQ (reference sequence). This CDR3 contains 12 residues. Here the CDR3 reads CASSSDSLPYTF. The CDR3 nucleotides read TGTGCCAGCAGCTCGGACAGTTTACCCTACACCTTC.

The V call is TRBV5-1, the J call TRBJ2-7; possible D gene TRBD1, 7 bases. The CDR3 is made up of 13 amino acids. Between the trimmed V and J ends, which lost 4 bases and 5 bases, there was a span of 13 bases. CDR1 SGHRS and CDR2 YFSETQ come from the germline V gene. In DNA form, the CDR3 reads TGCGCCAGCAGCGCGGGACAGCTCGACGAGCAGTACTTC. Translated: CASSAGQLDEQYF.

The V and J genes are TRBV18 and TRBJ2-1, with TRBD2 identical over 9 bases. Losses at the gene ends were 5 bases for V and 6 bases for J; bases not matched to a gene: 11. Germline V lookup: CDR1 KGHSH, CDR2 LQKENI. The CDR3 consists of 16 residues. CDR3 nucleotides: TGTGCCAGCTCATCGGGGGCTCTAGCGGGACGCAATGAGCAGTTCTTC. It is translated as CASSSGALAGRNEQFF. Drawing the rest from reference TRBV18 and TRBJ2-1, the complete variable domain is NAGVMQNPRHLVRRRGQEARLRCSPMKGHSHVYWYRQLPEEGLKFMVYLQKENIIDESGMPKERFSAEFPKEGPSILRIQQVVRGDSAAYFCASSSGALAGRNEQFFGPGTRLTVL.

The chain recombines TRBV2 with TRBJ2-3; 10 positions match TRBD2. Germline CDR1 and CDR2: SNHLY and FYNNEI. V shed 6 bases, J shed 6 bases, and the junction held 6 bases outside the gene matches. CDR3 length equals 14 residues. The CDR3 is CASSASGSLDTQYF. Written as DNA, the CDR3 is TGTGCCAGCAGCGCTAGCGGGAGTCTTGATACGCAGTATTTT.

The rearrangement joins TRBV28 to TRBJ1-1; D possibly corresponds to TRBD1 (5 bases). The CDR3 has 13 residues. Germline V gene lookup returns CDR1 MDHEN and CDR2 SYDVKM. The V end lost 7 bases, the J end lost 4 bases, and 13 bases lay between the germline ends. CDR3 nucleotides: TGTGCCAGCACCGGGGGGTGGAGCACTGAAGCTTTCTTT. Translation: CASTGGWSTEAFF.

The chain combines TRBV28 with TRBJ2-3; maybe TRBD2 (6 bases). This CDR3 is 12 amino acids long. The germline gives CDR1 MDHEN, CDR2 SYDVKM. V was shortened by 8 bases and J by 2 bases, with 8 bases between the two germline ends. CDR3 DNA sequence: TGTGCCAGCGGGGACTTCACAGATACGCAGTATTTT. It translates to CASGDFTDTQYF. The complete variable domain, with remaining parts taken from reference TRBV28 and TRBJ2-3, reads DVKVTQSSRYLVKRTGEKVFLECVQDMDHENMFWYRQDPGLGLRLIYFSYDVKMKEKGDIPEGYSVSREKKERFSLILESASTNQTSMYLCASGDFTDTQYFGPGTRLTVL.

This rearrangement joins TRBV30 to TRBJ2-7, with 8 bases that match TRBD1. CDR1 is GTSNPN and CDR2 is SVGIG in the germline V gene (reference sequence). This CDR3 comprises 13 residues. V gave up 1 base and J gave up 5 bases; unmatched junction bases: 4. CDR3 in DNA: TGTGCCTGGAGTGGGGGACAGGTCCACGAGCAGTACTTC. Protein product: CAWSGGQVHEQYF.

The chain employs TRBV24-1 and TRBJ2-7; possible D gene TRBD1, 6 bases. The CDR3 runs 14 residues. V lost 2 bases to trimming and J lost 3 bases, with 10 bases between them. Germline loops: CDR1 KGHDR, CDR2 SFDVKD. CDR3 coding DNA: TGTGCCACCAGTGATTCCCGAGGGGGCTACGAGCAGTACTTC. Protein: CATSDSRGGYEQYF.

The chain employs TRBV30 and TRBJ2-1, with 13 bases aligning to TRBD2. From germline, CDR1 is GTSNPN and CDR2 SVGIG (reference sequence). Trimming took 3 bases from V and 7 from J; bases not matched to a gene: 9. CDR3 length: 16 amino acids. The CDR3 loop is CAWSPSPGLAGNEQFF. The DNA for the CDR3 is TGTGCCTGGAGCCCCAGCCCGGGACTAGCGGGAAATGAGCAGTTCTTC.

The chain is built from TRBV3-1 (or the pseudogene TRBV3-2) and TRBJ2-7, with TRBD1 matching 12 bases. The CDR3 sequence is 13 residues long. After removal of 9 bases from V and 5 bases from J, the junction contained 5 bases not matched to a gene. The germline V gene encodes CDR1 LGHDT and CDR2 YNNKEL (reference sequence). This CDR3 is CASTGTGGHEQYF. The CDR3 region has the DNA TGTGCCAGTACCGGGACAGGGGGCCACGAGCAGTACTTC.

The J gene is TRBJ2-3, the V gene TRBV30, with 10 bases identical to TRBD2. Per germline, CDR1 GTSNPN and CDR2 SVGIG (reference sequence). The CDR3 sequence is 15 residues long. The V segment lost 2 bases and the J segment 0 bases; nucleotides outside the gene matches: 2. The CDR3 DNA reads as TGTGCCTGGAGTAGAGCGGGAGGGAGCACAGATACGCAGTATTTT. Its protein product is CAWSRAGGSTDTQYF. Full variable domain (outside the CDR3, taken from reference TRBV30 and TRBJ2-3): SQTIHQWPATLVQPVGSPLSLECTVEGTSNPNLYWYRQAAGRGLQLLFYSVGIGQISSEVPQNLSASRPQDRQFILSSKKLLLSDSGFYLCAWSRAGGSTDTQYFGPGTRLTVL.

The chain combines TRBV2 with TRBJ2-1; D possibly corresponds to TRBD2 (6 bases). V was trimmed by 2 bases and J by 8 bases, leaving 16 bases between them. The CDR3 spans 15 residues. Germline CDR1 reads SNHLY; CDR2 reads FYNNEI. CDR3 amino acids: CASSERAEGWDEQFF. Here the CDR3 DNA reads TGTGCCAGCAGTGAAAGAGCGGAGGGGTGGGATGAGCAGTTCTTC.

The chain is built from TRBV7-8 and TRBJ1-1, with D perhaps TRBD1 (6 bases). Trimming pared 3 bases from V and 0 bases from J, leaving 11 bases between. The CDR3 runs 15 residues. Germline CDR1 is SGHVS and CDR2 is FQNEAQ. CDR3 loop: CASSFGPGVNTEAFF. The CDR3 DNA sequence: TGTGCCAGCAGCTTTGGGCCAGGGGTGAACACTGAAGCTTTCTTT.

On this clone itself: At one of its ends the junction is not consistent with the germline gene, which may arise from a read error. The rearrangement links TRBV19 to TRBJ2-3, with D possibly TRBD2 on 5 matching bases. The CDR3 totals 12 residues. CDR1 and CDR2 (germline): LNHDA, SQIVND (reference sequence). CDR3 coding DNA: TGTGCCACCCACCTACCGGGTGAGGGAACGATTTTT. It translates to CATHLPGEGTIF. The full variable domain, its missing parts supplied by reference TRBV19 and TRBJ2-3, is DGGITQSPKYLFRKEGQNVTLSCEQNLNHDAMYWYRQDPGQGLRLIYYSQIVNDFQKGDIAEGYSVSREKKESFPLTVTSAQKNPTAFYLCATHLPGEGTIFGPGTRLTVL.

The J gene is TRBJ2-3, the V gene TRBV6-5; TRBD1 agrees at 7 bases. CDR1 is MNHEY, CDR2 SVGAGI, per germline. The CDR3 spans 15 residues. The V gene end was trimmed by 10 bases and the J gene end by 0 bases; junction bases not matched to a gene: 10. The CDR3 DNA is TGTGCCACCGAACTCGGGACAGCTAGCACAGATACGCAGTATTTT. This encodes CATELGTASTDTQYF.

This clone has just one count. The V call is TRBV5-1, the J call TRBJ2-3; the D is unclear. With 3 bases removed from V and 2 bases from J, the gap between germline ends came to 16 bases. CDR3 size: 16 residues. Germline V lookup: CDR1 SGHRS, CDR2 YFSETQ. The CDR3 spells CASSSDSSIFTDTQYF. CDR3 DNA sequence: TGCGCCAGCAGCTCAGACTCCTCCATCTTCACAGATACGCAGTATTTT.

The CDR3 sequence is CASRRGLAGYNEQFF. DNA of the CDR3: TGTGCCAGCAGGCGGGGACTAGCGGGCTACAATGAGCAGTTCTTC. The chain links TRBV27 to TRBJ2-1; 12 nucleotides match TRBD2. The CDR3 loop spans 15 amino acids. CDR1 MNHEY and CDR2 SMNVEV come from the germline V gene (reference sequence). With V trimmed by 6 bases and J by 3 bases, 3 bases remained unmatched.

This clone was seen a single time. V gene TRBV11-2 combines with J gene TRBJ2-7; no definite D call. Germline V CDR1 and CDR2: SGHAT, FQNNGV. Between the trimmed V and J ends, which lost 1 base and 1 base, there was a span of 17 bases. The CDR3 spans 17 residues. The CDR3 is CASSLVPPTDPSYEQYF. CDR3 in DNA: TGTGCCAGCAGCTTAGTCCCCCCAACAGACCCATCCTACGAGCAGTACTTC.

V gene TRBV5-5 combines with J gene TRBJ1-5, with D perhaps TRBD1 (5 bases). Germline values: CDR1 SGHKS, CDR2 YYEKEE (reference sequence). CDR3 size: 19 residues. V was pared by 0 bases and J by 2 bases, with 21 bases between. In DNA, the CDR3 is TGTGCCAGCAGCTTGGCCCCGACAGTGCGGGACGGGGGCAATCAGCCCCAGCATTTT. It encodes CASSLAPTVRDGGNQPQHF.

The J gene is TRBJ2-3, the V gene TRBV5-1; weak D call: TRBD2 (5 bases). Germline loops: CDR1 SGHRS, CDR2 YFSETQ. The germline V and J ends were trimmed by 3 bases and 2 bases, with 10 bases remaining between them. CDR3 length equals 14 residues. CDR3 region: CASSSGIYTDTQYF. CDR3 DNA sequence: TGCGCCAGCAGCTCGGGGATCTACACAGATACGCAGTATTTT.

The CDR3 region has the DNA TGTGCCAGCAGCTTAATCGGGGGCGGGAGATTTGGCTCCTACAATGAGCAGTTCTTC. Residues: CASSLIGGGRFGSYNEQFF. The J gene is TRBJ2-1, the V gene TRBV7-2; a weak D match, TRBD2 (7 bases). V dropped 2 bases and J dropped 0 bases, with 20 bases sitting between them. In germline, CDR1 is SGHTA, CDR2 FQGNSA. The CDR3 runs 19 residues.

The CDR3 reads CASSLIGTGDAGTQYF. In DNA, the CDR3 is TGTGCCAGCAGCTTAATCGGGACAGGTGACGCAGGCACGCAGTATTTT. This chain connects TRBV7-3 to TRBJ2-3, with 8 positions matching TRBD1. CDR1 and CDR2 from the germline V gene are SGHTA and FQGTGA. Losses at the gene ends were 1 base for V and 9 bases for J; bases not matched to a gene: 12. The CDR3 totals 16 residues.

This clone came up once. The chain has TRBV3-1 (or the pseudogene TRBV3-2) and TRBJ2-7; 7 bases match TRBD1. The germline V gene encodes CDR1 LGHDT and CDR2 YNNKEL (reference sequence). J lost 2 bases, V lost 2 bases, and 0 bases had no gene match. The CDR3 contains 13 residues. CDR3 coding DNA: TGTGCCAGCAGCCAACAGGGGGCCTACGAGCAGTACTTC. This encodes CASSQQGAYEQYF.

This chain connects TRBV2 to TRBJ2-7, with 12 bases fitting TRBD2. The CDR3 has 13 residues. CDR1 is SNHLY, CDR2 FYNNEI, per germline. V gave up 8 bases and J gave up 5 bases; unmatched junction bases: 4. The CDR3 is CASRRLAGDEQYF. DNA for the CDR3: TGTGCCAGCCGGCGACTAGCGGGAGACGAGCAGTACTTC.

The chain has TRBV5-1 and TRBJ1-5; TRBD1 might be the D (6 bases). The CDR3 length is 16 residues. In germline, CDR1 is SGHRS, CDR2 YFSETQ. Between the trimmed V and J ends, which lost 4 bases and 0 bases, there was a span of 14 bases. CDR3 DNA: TGCGCCAGCAGCCCCGGGACGGACAGTAGCAATCAGCCCCAGCATTTT. Translation: CASSPGTDSSNQPQHF.

V gene TRBV28 combines with J gene TRBJ2-6; 8 bases match TRBD1. The V segment lost 4 bases and the J segment 4 bases; nucleotides outside the gene matches: 6. CDR1 MDHEN and CDR2 SYDVKM come from the germline V gene. The CDR3 runs to 16 residues. The CDR3 sequence: CASSSRTGPGANVLTF. The CDR3 bases are TGTGCCAGCAGTTCCAGGACAGGGCCAGGGGCCAACGTCCTGACTTTC.